Below, 17 T cell receptor beta chains from the same sample are listed, as sequenced in a study of blood T cell repertoires in COVID-19. TCRdb's table, derived via immunoSEQ multiplex PCR, lists solely in-frame clones and lacks some. The sample carries 150,000 to 200,000 clones, roughly four fifths recorded once. Sequencing input: peripheral blood. The receptors come from a human donor in a cohort sampled during active COVID-19.

The chain links TRBV30 to TRBJ2-5, with 12 bases fitting TRBD1. The CDR3 has 13 residues. CDR1 is GTSNPN, CDR2 SVGIG, per germline (reference sequence). J gave up 6 bases and V 5 bases, and 4 bases lay outside the gene matches. CDR3 residues: CAWGTGGEQTQYF. CDR3 DNA sequence: TGTGCCTGGGGGACAGGGGGCGAACAGACCCAGTACTTC.

For the CDR3, the DNA is TGTGCCACCAGTGACACAGGGGGATTTCGCACAGATACGCAGTATTTT. Amino acid sequence: CATSDTGGFRTDTQYF. The V call is TRBV24-1, the J call TRBJ2-3, with 8 nucleotides matching TRBD1. CDR3 length: 16 amino acids. The V and J ends lost 4 bases and 1 base, in that order; junction bases with no gene match: 6. CDR1 and CDR2 from the germline V gene are KGHDR and SFDVKD.

The chain carries TRBV4-1 and TRBJ2-3, with TRBD2 matching over 7 bases. The CDR3 has 13 amino acids. The ends lost 9 bases at V and 6 bases at J; junction bases unmatched: 9. Germline V CDR1 and CDR2: MGHRA, YSYEKL. For the CDR3, the DNA is TGCGCCAGACGCGGGGAGGGTGTTGATACGCAGTATTTT. It yields the protein CARRGEGVDTQYF.

The chain has TRBV6-5 and TRBJ1-2; 9 bases are a match to TRBD1. V was pared by 4 bases and J by 6 bases, with 3 bases of the junction left unmatched. The CDR3 loop spans 13 amino acids. Germline V gene lookup returns CDR1 MNHEY and CDR2 SVGAGI. The CDR3 region has the DNA TGTGCCAGCAGTTGGGACAGGGTGAATGGCTACACCTTC. It encodes CASSWDRVNGYTF.

The V and J genes are TRBV10-3 and TRBJ2-3, with D maybe TRBD2 (6 bases). V lost 10 bases and J 3 bases, leaving 8 bases between the germline ends. Per germline, CDR1 ENHRY and CDR2 SYGVKD. This CDR3 spans 11 amino acids. This CDR3 reads CATGGTDTQYF. The CDR3 DNA sequence: TGTGCCACTGGGGGGACAGATACGCAGTATTTT.

The chain recombines TRBV6-5 with TRBJ2-1, with D possibly being TRBD1 (5 bases). V gave up 0 bases and J gave up 3 bases, with 12 bases separating them. Per the germline V gene, CDR1 is MNHEY and CDR2 is SVGAGI. The CDR3 covers 16 residues. The chain's CDR3 is CASSYSRTNGYNEQFF. The CDR3 coding sequence is TGTGCCAGCAGTTACTCGAGGACAAACGGCTACAATGAGCAGTTCTTC.

This clone turned up a few times. Other DNA sequences in the sample encode the same CDR3. The gene calls are TRBV7-8 and TRBJ2-5; D not certain. Trimming cost V 2 bases and J 1 base, with 2 bases left between them. Looked up from germline, CDR1 is SGHVS and CDR2 is FQNEAQ. The CDR3 covers 12 residues. This CDR3 is CASSLLQETQYF. For the CDR3, the DNA is TGTGCCAGCAGCTTACTCCAAGAGACCCAGTACTTC.

This clone was observed a few times. The V and J genes are TRBV10-1 and TRBJ2-3; 8 nucleotides agree with TRBD1. With 5 bases clipped from V and 5 bases from J, the junction kept 9 bases outside the gene matches. The CDR3 loop spans 15 amino acids. Per the germline V gene, CDR1 is WNHNN and CDR2 is SYGVQD (reference sequence). CDR3 sequence (DNA): TGCGCCAGCAGTCCGGGACAGGCATCTAAAGATACGCAGTATTTT. This gives the protein CASSPGQASKDTQYF.

The J gene is TRBJ2-2, the V gene TRBV28; 10 positions agree with TRBD1. The CDR3 is 16 residues long. The germline V gene encodes CDR1 MDHEN and CDR2 SYDVKM. Losses at the gene ends were 3 bases for V and 3 bases for J; bases not matched to a gene: 4. This CDR3 reads CASSLPGQGHTGELFF. Here the CDR3 DNA reads TGTGCCAGCAGTTTGCCGGGACAGGGGCACACCGGGGAGCTGTTTTTT.

The V call is TRBV11-2, the J call TRBJ2-5; 7 nucleotides line up with TRBD1. V was clipped by 0 bases and J by 3 bases; unmatched bases: 4. CDR1 and CDR2 (germline): SGHAT, FQNNGV. This CDR3 region has 15 residues. The CDR3 region is CASSLDRGQEETQYF. Here the CDR3 DNA reads TGTGCCAGCAGCTTAGATCGAGGACAGGAAGAGACCCAGTACTTC.

This rearrangement joins TRBV6-5 to TRBJ2-3; D call uncertain. The CDR3 has 15 residues. Trimming left V 0 bases short and J 2 bases short, with 9 bases between. CDR1 MNHEY and CDR2 SVGAGI come from the germline V gene. CDR3 residues: CASSYSLVATDTQYF. The CDR3 region has the DNA TGTGCCAGCAGTTACTCGCTAGTGGCCACAGATACGCAGTATTTT.

The DNA for the CDR3 is TGTGCCATCAGCCTGACTCTGAGGGACATGAACACTGAAGCTTTCTTT. Its protein product is CAISLTLRDMNTEAFF. The chain combines TRBV10-3 with TRBJ1-1; D might be TRBD1 (6 bases). Germline V gene data show CDR1 as ENHRY and CDR2 as SYGVKD. The CDR3 has 16 amino acids. Trimming cost V 6 bases and J 0 bases, with 17 bases left between them.

The V call is TRBV27, the J call TRBJ2-7; perhaps TRBD2 as D (6 bases). Germline V gives CDR1 MNHEY, CDR2 SMNVEV (reference sequence). V shed 4 bases and J shed 5 bases, with 12 bases lying between them. This CDR3 contains 13 residues. The CDR3 bases are TGTGCCAGCAGTTCCCTACGGGGGAACGAGCAGTACTTC. This translates into CASSSLRGNEQYF.

This clone was observed a single time. The rearrangement links TRBV19 to TRBJ2-1, with a possible D match to TRBD2 (7 bases). Germline V CDR1 and CDR2: LNHDA, SQIVND (reference sequence). V gave up 8 bases and J gave up 10 bases, with 12 bases separating them. The CDR3 is 11 amino acids. The DNA for the CDR3 is TGTGCCAGTGGGGGGGCTCAAGAGCAGTTCTTC. Translating it yields CASGGAQEQFF.

The chain recombines TRBV2 with TRBJ2-6; D is undetermined. From germline, CDR1 is SNHLY and CDR2 FYNNEI. The CDR3 is 14 amino acids. Trimming shortened V by 7 bases and J by 2 bases, and 9 bases separated the two germline ends. CDR3 DNA: TGTGCCAGCAACCAGGTAGCTGGGGCCAACGTCCTGACTTTC. This codes for CASNQVAGANVLTF.

This clone was recorded many times. The rearrangement links TRBV6-6 to TRBJ2-1; perhaps TRBD2 as D (6 bases). Trimming took 8 bases from V and 0 from J, leaving 11 bases between them. The CDR3 contains 14 residues. Germline values: CDR1 MNHNY, CDR2 SVGAGI (reference sequence). CDR3 protein: CASGSGSSYNEQFF. CDR3 nucleotide sequence: TGTGCCAGCGGTTCCGGGAGCTCCTACAATGAGCAGTTCTTC.

The chain is built from TRBV29-1 and TRBJ2-3; D possibly corresponds to TRBD1 (5 bases). V dropped 7 bases and J dropped 3 bases, with 14 bases sitting between them. The CDR3 is made up of 13 amino acids. CDR1 is SQVTM and CDR2 is ANQGSEA in the germline V gene. The CDR3 nucleotides are TGCAGCGCCGGACACGAGGTTACAGATACGCAGTATTTT. This translates into CSAGHEVTDTQYF.